Listed below are T cell receptor beta chains from one sample, sequenced in a study of beta chain features in type 1 diabetes. Only in-frame clones appear in the TCRdb table, and some are missing; sequencing was by immunoSEQ multiplex PCR. This sample has 200,000 to 250,000 clones, with 9.6% found just once. Sequencing was done on a sample of naive CD4+ T cells from blood. The receptor source for this set is a woman aged 18-30 years in good health. Both conserved end residues are part of each CDR3. D genes are given only for firm matches. Expanded clones get a size class; other rows say once, few or many, or leave the size out.

clone size: once; J gene: TRBJ1-5; V gene: TRBV2; CDR3 length: 15; D gene: .; CDR3 protein: CASSSQQGPNQPQHF; CDR3 DNA: TGTGCCAGCAGTTCACAACAGGGTCCCAATCAGCCCCAGCATTTT
clone size: few; J gene: TRBJ1-1; V gene: TRBV5-4; CDR3 length: 12; D gene: .; CDR3 protein: CASTSPQGRAFF; CDR3 DNA: TGTGCCAGCACATCTCCACAGGGTAGGGCTTTCTTT
clone size: few; J gene: TRBJ1-6; V gene: TRBV18; CDR3 length: 15; D gene: .; CDR3 protein: CASSPKTGQNSPLHF; CDR3 DNA: TGTGCCAGCTCACCAAAGACAGGACAAAATTCACCCCTCCACTTT
clone size: few; J gene: TRBJ2-3; V gene: TRBV6-1; CDR3 length: 13; D gene: .; CDR3 protein: CASRPETGATQYF; CDR3 DNA: TGTGCCAGCAGGCCTGAAACCGGTGCGACGCAGTATTTT
clone size: .; J gene: TRBJ2-7; V gene: TRBV5-1; CDR3 length: 14; D gene: TRBD1; CDR3 protein: CASSFGQGNYEQYF; CDR3 DNA: TGCGCCAGCAGCTTCGGACAGGGGAACTACGAGCAGTACTTC
clone size: many; J gene: TRBJ2-1; V gene: TRBV14; CDR3 length: 13; D gene: .; CDR3 protein: CASRDQGGDEQFF; CDR3 DNA: TGTGCCAGCAGGGATCAGGGGGGAGATGAGCAGTTCTTC
clone size: .; J gene: TRBJ2-3; V gene: TRBV10-2; CDR3 length: 12; D gene: .; CDR3 protein: CASSESGPGQYF; CDR3 DNA: TGCGCCAGCAGTGAGTCTGGCCCAGGGCAGTATTTT
clone size: .; J gene: TRBJ2-5; V gene: TRBV5-4; CDR3 length: 14; D gene: TRBD1; CDR3 protein: CASSQKQGRETQYF; CDR3 DNA: TGTGCCAGCAGCCAAAAACAGGGGAGAGAGACCCAGTACTTC
clone size: .; J gene: TRBJ2-1; V gene: TRBV11-2; CDR3 length: 14; D gene: .; CDR3 protein: CASSLAARINEQFF; CDR3 DNA: TGTGCCAGCAGCTTAGCGGCCAGGATCAATGAGCAGTTCTTC
clone size: .; J gene: TRBJ2-7; V gene: TRBV6-1; CDR3 length: 14; D gene: .; CDR3 protein: CASSGRLGSYEQYF; CDR3 DNA: TGTGCCAGCAGTGGAAGACTAGGATCCTACGAGCAGTACTTC
clone size: .; J gene: TRBJ2-2; V gene: TRBV2; CDR3 length: 13; D gene: .; CDR3 protein: CASSFRGTGELFF; CDR3 DNA: TGTGCCAGCAGTTTCCGGGGCACCGGGGAGCTGTTTTTT
clone size: once; J gene: TRBJ2-2; V gene: TRBV28; CDR3 length: 16; D gene: .; CDR3 protein: CASTLLGTLNTGELFF; CDR3 DNA: TGTGCCAGCACCTTATTGGGGACTCTAAACACCGGGGAGCTGTTTTTT
clone size: once; J gene: TRBJ2-7; V gene: TRBV5-4; CDR3 length: 14; D gene: .; CDR3 protein: CASSLGQGRYEQYF; CDR3 DNA: TGTGCCAGCAGCTTAGGTCAGGGCAGATACGAGCAGTACTTC
clone size: .; J gene: TRBJ2-5; V gene: TRBV10-2; CDR3 length: 15; D gene: TRBD2; CDR3 protein: CASTIAGGAQETQYF; CDR3 DNA: TGCGCCAGCACGATAGCGGGAGGGGCACAAGAGACCCAGTACTTC
clone size: many; J gene: TRBJ2-1; V gene: TRBV29-1; CDR3 length: 14; D gene: TRBD2; CDR3 protein: CTTGSSGMKNEQFF; CDR3 DNA: TGCACCACGGGATCTAGCGGGATGAAAAATGAGCAGTTCTTC
clone size: few; J gene: TRBJ2-6; V gene: TRBV5-1; CDR3 length: 21; D gene: TRBD1; CDR3 protein: CASSLGDRASTLFSGANVLTF; CDR3 DNA: TGCGCCAGCAGCTTGGGGGACAGGGCTTCCACTCTCTTCTCTGGGGCCAACGTCCTGACTTTC
clone size: .; J gene: TRBJ2-1; V gene: TRBV7-9; CDR3 length: 17; D gene: TRBD2; CDR3 protein: CASSSLAGAGSYNEQFF; CDR3 DNA: TGTGCCAGCAGCTCGCTAGCGGGAGCCGGCTCCTACAATGAGCAGTTCTTC
clone size: few; J gene: TRBJ1-2; V gene: TRBV4-2; CDR3 length: 16; D gene: TRBD1; CDR3 protein: CASSLKARDSNYGYTF; CDR3 DNA: TGTGCCAGCAGCCTTAAAGCCCGGGACAGTAACTATGGCTACACCTTC
clone size: .; J gene: TRBJ2-1; V gene: TRBV5-1; CDR3 length: 14; D gene: .; CDR3 protein: CASSLVAGANEQFF; CDR3 DNA: TGCGCCAGCAGCTTGGTGGCAGGGGCCAATGAGCAGTTCTTC
clone size: few; J gene: TRBJ1-4; V gene: TRBV4-1; CDR3 length: 18; D gene: TRBD1; CDR3 protein: CASSHPPQRTGVNEKLFF; CDR3 DNA: TGCGCCAGCAGCCACCCCCCACAGAGGACAGGCGTCAATGAAAAACTGTTTTTT
clone size: few; J gene: TRBJ2-3; V gene: TRBV21-1; CDR3 length: 20; D gene: .; CDR3 protein: CASSKPGLAGGVFGTDTQYF; CDR3 DNA: TGTGCCAGCAGCAAACCGGGACTAGCGGGGGGTGTTTTCGGCACAGATACGCAGTATTTT
clone size: .; J gene: TRBJ2-5; V gene: TRBV29-1; CDR3 length: 14; D gene: TRBD1; CDR3 protein: CSVRQGAPVETQYF; CDR3 DNA: TGCAGCGTCAGACAGGGGGCGCCGGTAGAGACCCAGTACTTC
clone size: .; J gene: TRBJ1-1; V gene: TRBV30; CDR3 length: 14; D gene: .; CDR3 protein: CAWRAGLMNTEAFF; CDR3 DNA: TGTGCCTGGAGGGCGGGTCTCATGAACACTGAAGCTTTCTTT
clone size: .; J gene: TRBJ2-1; V gene: TRBV2; CDR3 length: 18; D gene: TRBD1; CDR3 protein: CASSETPGYGTGVYEQFF; CDR3 DNA: TGTGCCAGCAGTGAAACCCCCGGATACGGGACAGGAGTCTATGAGCAGTTCTTC
clone size: .; J gene: TRBJ2-7; V gene: TRBV28; CDR3 length: 14; D gene: TRBD1; CDR3 protein: CASRFRDRGSEQYF; CDR3 DNA: TGTGCCAGCAGATTCCGGGACAGGGGGTCCGAGCAGTACTTC
clone size: few; J gene: TRBJ2-1; V gene: TRBV5-4; CDR3 length: 15; D gene: .; CDR3 protein: CASSLRFRGYNEQFF; CDR3 DNA: TGTGCCAGCAGCTTGAGGTTCAGGGGCTACAATGAGCAGTTCTTC
clone size: few; J gene: TRBJ2-1; V gene: TRBV30; CDR3 length: 13; D gene: .; CDR3 protein: CAWSVQLYNEQFF; CDR3 DNA: TGTGCCTGGAGTGTACAACTATACAATGAGCAGTTCTTC
clone size: few; J gene: TRBJ1-6; V gene: TRBV18; CDR3 length: 14; D gene: .; CDR3 protein: CASSASGNNSPLHF; CDR3 DNA: TGTGCCAGCTCTGCCTCGGGGAATAATTCACCCCTCCACTTT
clone size: .; J gene: TRBJ1-1; V gene: TRBV29-1; CDR3 length: 13; D gene: .; CDR3 protein: CSASYGQDTEAFF; CDR3 DNA: TGCAGCGCCTCCTATGGGCAGGACACTGAAGCTTTCTTT
clone size: few; J gene: TRBJ2-5; V gene: TRBV2; CDR3 length: 17; D gene: .; CDR3 protein: CASSYTRGLPYQETQYF; CDR3 DNA: TGTGCCAGCAGTTACACCAGGGGACTACCGTACCAAGAGACCCAGTACTTC
clone size: few; J gene: TRBJ2-1; V gene: TRBV4-1; CDR3 length: 12; D gene: .; CDR3 protein: CASSLPGNEQFF; CDR3 DNA: TGCGCCAGCAGCCTCCCAGGGAATGAGCAGTTCTTC
clone size: few; J gene: TRBJ2-7; V gene: TRBV29-1; CDR3 length: 13; D gene: .; CDR3 protein: CSVPGGSSYEQYF; CDR3 DNA: TGCAGCGTCCCGGGGGGCAGTTCCTACGAGCAGTACTTC